This TCR beta chain was obtained from a study of T cells in Graves' hyperthyroidism and ophthalmopathy. CDR1 is SEHNR and CDR2 is FQNEAQ in the germline V gene (reference sequence). This CDR3 region has 15 residues. Trimming left V 4 bases short and J 9 bases short, with 16 bases between. An absence of ophthalmopathy progression within 18 months meant stable Graves' hyperthyroidism. Participants, patients aged 18 to 65, had newly diagnosed hyperthyroidism with a duration under 2 months. Those patients with uncontrolled infection, other autoimmune disease, pregnancy or lactation were excluded. Thyroid ultrasound and orbital computed tomography, with clinical symptoms and serum thyroxine and TRAb, informed diagnoses. Amplification yielded TCR beta CDR3 regions, with RNA transcripts as the source. Using the HTBI primer set, a first-round RT-PCR was run on the TCR CDR3. One entry per CDR3 protein results from TCRdb running MiXCR on the multiplex PCR reads. The table has just over 550,000 distinct CDR3 sequences, just over 45% seen once.

This clonotype originated in a woman between 18 and 30 years old with Graves' hyperthyroidism. The source material was peripheral blood or thyroid tissue (not recorded which). V is TRBV7-9 and J is TRBJ1-6, with D tentatively TRBD1 (5 bases). The CDR3 region is CASSSTQSQGSPLHF. The CDR3, as DNA: TGTGCCAGCAGCTCCACACAGTCGCAGGGTTCACCCCTCCACTTT.